This T cell receptor (beta chain) was sequenced in a study of T-cell memory formation after mild COVID-19. Notes on the study in general: That cross-reactive memory joined was suggested by some responding clones appearing in pre-infection memory. Among contracting clones, CD4+ were mainly CM/EM and CD8+ enriched in EMRA. Later expanders leaned CD4+, whereas day 15 to 85 contracting clones were balanced CD4/CD8.

MiXCR, run by TCRdb on the 5' RACE reads, gives a single entry per CDR3 protein. The data contain 130,000 to 150,000 distinct CDR3 sequences, about a fifth of them singletons. The junction had 6 bases not matched to a gene; V was cut back by 6 bases and J by 1 base. CDR1 is MNHNS and CDR2 is SASEGT in the germline V gene. This CDR3 has 15 residues. In regard to this clonotype: Its antigen is currently unknown.

The chain recombines TRBV6-1 with TRBJ2-3; 8 bases agree with TRBD1. Sequencing input: PBMCs or a T cell subset sorted from them (not recorded which). This TCR came from an adult woman who had mild COVID-19 (a few samples of this study predate the infection). Cell type and time point are not known. The CDR3 nucleotides are TGTGCCAGCAGCGACAGGGGTGCAGGCACAGATACGCAGTATTTT. It translates to CASSDRGAGTDTQYF.